The 10 T cell receptor beta chains below all came from one sample that was sequenced in a study of cytomegalovirus exposure and HLA in healthy donors. Sequencing was performed with immunoSEQ multiplex PCR; in TCRdb, only in-frame clones are kept and a portion is missing. The repertoire holds around 160,000 clones, with about 88% as singletons. Material for sequencing was PBMCs. The receptors were sampled from a man aged 18-30 years in good health and CMV-seronegative.

The chain carries TRBV5-1 and TRBJ2-2; 8 positions match TRBD1. Germline V gene lookup returns CDR1 SGHRS and CDR2 YFSETQ. The junction had 6 bases not matched to a gene; V was cut back by 1 base and J by 4 bases. The CDR3 is 16 amino acids. CDR3 coding DNA: TGCGCCAGCAGCTTGTCGACAGGGGTTGGCACCGGGGAGCTGTTTTTT. Amino acids: CASSLSTGVGTGELFF. Full variable domain (remainder filled in from reference TRBV5-1 and TRBJ2-2): KAGVTQTPRYLIKTRGQQVTLSCSPISGHRSVSWYQQTPGQGLQFLFEYFSETQRNKGNFPGRFSGRQFSNSRSEMNVSTLELGDSALYLCASSLSTGVGTGELFFGEGSRLTVL.

The V gene is TRBV19, the J gene TRBJ1-1, with unresolved D. This CDR3 has 15 amino acids. Between the trimmed V and J ends, which lost 5 bases and 1 base, there was a span of 14 bases. Germline V gene lookup returns CDR1 LNHDA and CDR2 SQIVND (reference sequence). Here the CDR3 reads CASSDRRRENTEAFF. The CDR3 DNA sequence: TGTGCCAGTAGTGACCGACGGAGGGAGAACACTGAAGCTTTCTTT.

The rearrangement uses TRBV5-1 and TRBJ2-2; a possible D gene is TRBD1 (6 bases). The CDR3 length is 15 residues. V was pared by 6 bases and J by 6 bases, with 18 bases between. CDR1 and CDR2 from the germline V gene are SGHRS and YFSETQ. The CDR3 DNA reads as TGCGCCAGCATTCAAACTAGTGGGGGCGCCGGGGAGCTGTTTTTT. This encodes CASIQTSGGAGELFF.

The chain recombines TRBV27 with TRBJ1-2, with 8 bases that match TRBD1. The germline gives CDR1 MNHEY, CDR2 SMNVEV (reference sequence). The CDR3 totals 17 residues. V lost 4 bases and J lost 2; bases outside the gene matches: 12. Here the CDR3 reads CASSSPPGTGRNYGYTF. The CDR3 nucleotides read TGTGCCAGCAGTTCCCCCCCGGGGACAGGACGAAACTATGGCTACACCTTC.

The chain uses TRBV29-1 and TRBJ2-5; TRBD2 might be the D (6 bases). V shed 2 bases and J shed 5 bases, with 9 bases lying between them. The germline V gene encodes CDR1 SQVTM and CDR2 ANQGSEA. The CDR3 covers 12 residues. CDR3 sequence (DNA): TGCAGCGTTGAATCTAGCGAGGAGACCCAGTACTTC. As protein: CSVESSEETQYF.

This clone has a handful of counts. The chain uses TRBV10-1 and TRBJ1-2; 9 positions match TRBD1. Trimming took 0 bases from V and 7 from J; bases not matched to a gene: 6. Looked up from germline, CDR1 is WNHNN and CDR2 is SYGVQD (reference sequence). CDR3 length: 15 residues. The DNA for the CDR3 is TGCGCCAGCAGTGAGTCGGGACAGGGCTTGGCTGGCTACACCTTC. Translating gives CASSESGQGLAGYTF.

The chain is built from TRBV9 and TRBJ1-1, with 11 bases lining up with TRBD1. V lost 4 bases to trimming and J lost 4 bases; unmatched junction nucleotides: 6. Germline V gene sequence: CDR1 SGDLS, CDR2 YYNGEE. The CDR3 contains 15 residues. The CDR3 DNA reads TGTGCCAGCAGCATATTAGGGACAGGGGGCACTGAAGCTTTCTTT. Encoded protein: CASSILGTGGTEAFF.

This clone has only one observation. This rearrangement joins TRBV5-1 to TRBJ2-1; 10 nucleotides match TRBD2. Germline V gene sequence: CDR1 SGHRS, CDR2 YFSETQ. V lost 1 base and J lost 8; bases outside the gene matches: 6. The CDR3 has 15 residues. In nucleotides, the CDR3 is TGCGCCAGCAGCTTGTGGCTAGCGGGAGAGGATGAGCAGTTCTTC. This codes for CASSLWLAGEDEQFF.

The V call is TRBV27, the J call TRBJ2-3; D perhaps matches TRBD2 (6 bases). The germline V gene has CDR1 MNHEY and CDR2 SMNVEV (reference sequence). V dropped 6 bases and J dropped 2 bases, with 12 bases sitting between them. The CDR3 totals 14 residues. CDR3 sequence (DNA): TGTGCCAGCAGCTTAGCGGAGATCACAGATACGCAGTATTTT. Protein product: CASSLAEITDTQYF.

The chain carries TRBV7-2 and TRBJ2-7, with D maybe TRBD2 (6 bases). The V end was cut by 1 base, the J end by 5 bases, with 12 bases between. The length of the CDR3 is 14 residues. Germline-derived CDR1 and CDR2 are SGHTA and FQGNSA. For the CDR3, the DNA is TGTGCCAGCAGCTTAGTTGGAGGGGCCGACGAGCAGTACTTC. Translating gives CASSLVGGADEQYF.